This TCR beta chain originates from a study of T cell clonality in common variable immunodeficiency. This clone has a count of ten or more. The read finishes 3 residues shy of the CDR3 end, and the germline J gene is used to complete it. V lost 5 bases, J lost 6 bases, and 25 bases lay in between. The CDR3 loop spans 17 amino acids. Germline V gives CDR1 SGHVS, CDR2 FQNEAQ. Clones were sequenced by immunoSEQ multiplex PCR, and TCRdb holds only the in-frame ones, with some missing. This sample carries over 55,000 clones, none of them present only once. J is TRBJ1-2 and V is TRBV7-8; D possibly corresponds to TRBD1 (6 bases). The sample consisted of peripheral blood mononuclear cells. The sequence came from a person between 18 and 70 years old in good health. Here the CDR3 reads CASSPRMGKTGTDGYTF. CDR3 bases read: TGTGCCAGCAGCCCTCGAATGGGGAAAACAGGGACGGATGGC.